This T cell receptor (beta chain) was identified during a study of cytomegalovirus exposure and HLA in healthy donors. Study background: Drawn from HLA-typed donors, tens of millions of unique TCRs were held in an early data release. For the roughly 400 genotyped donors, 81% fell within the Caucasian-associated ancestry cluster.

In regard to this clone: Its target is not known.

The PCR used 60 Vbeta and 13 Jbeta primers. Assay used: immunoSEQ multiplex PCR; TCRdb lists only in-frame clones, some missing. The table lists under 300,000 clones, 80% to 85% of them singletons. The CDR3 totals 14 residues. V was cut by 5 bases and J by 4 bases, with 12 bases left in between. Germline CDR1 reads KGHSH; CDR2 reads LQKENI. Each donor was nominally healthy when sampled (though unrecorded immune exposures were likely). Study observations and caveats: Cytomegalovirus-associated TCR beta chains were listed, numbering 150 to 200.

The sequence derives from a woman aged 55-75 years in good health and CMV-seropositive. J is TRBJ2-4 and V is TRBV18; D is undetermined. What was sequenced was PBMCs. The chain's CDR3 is CASSKVAVKNIQYF. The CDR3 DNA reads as TGTGCCAGCTCAAAAGTGGCGGTTAAAAACATTCAGTACTTC.